This TCR beta chain was captured by sequencing in a study of blood T cells in healthy people across ages. The study's findings and limits: Among T cells, TCR beta diversity per million cells dropped roughly linearly as age rose. Correlation between TCR beta diversity and naive T cell percentage was strong.

This clonotype was observed a handful of times. Antigen specificity is unknown. The V gene end was trimmed by 1 base and the J gene end by 2 bases; junction bases not matched to a gene: 4. CDR3 length equals 15 residues. The germline V gene has CDR1 LNHNV and CDR2 YYDKDF (reference sequence). Using a J-beta primer mix together with a sample-barcoded 5' primer, a second PCR was run for about 6 to 11 cycles. TCRdb redid the calling of the 5' RACE reads with MiXCR, one entry per CDR3 protein. The sample holds 950,000 to 1,200,000 distinct CDR3 sequences, roughly two fifths seen once. Material for sequencing was blood. The rearrangement joins TRBV15 to TRBJ2-7, with 8 nucleotides matching TRBD1. This receptor was obtained from a man younger than 35 in good health. The CDR3, as DNA: TGTGCCACCAGCAGAGGACAACAGGGGGCCTACGAGCAGTACTTC. Protein: CATSRGQQGAYEQYF.